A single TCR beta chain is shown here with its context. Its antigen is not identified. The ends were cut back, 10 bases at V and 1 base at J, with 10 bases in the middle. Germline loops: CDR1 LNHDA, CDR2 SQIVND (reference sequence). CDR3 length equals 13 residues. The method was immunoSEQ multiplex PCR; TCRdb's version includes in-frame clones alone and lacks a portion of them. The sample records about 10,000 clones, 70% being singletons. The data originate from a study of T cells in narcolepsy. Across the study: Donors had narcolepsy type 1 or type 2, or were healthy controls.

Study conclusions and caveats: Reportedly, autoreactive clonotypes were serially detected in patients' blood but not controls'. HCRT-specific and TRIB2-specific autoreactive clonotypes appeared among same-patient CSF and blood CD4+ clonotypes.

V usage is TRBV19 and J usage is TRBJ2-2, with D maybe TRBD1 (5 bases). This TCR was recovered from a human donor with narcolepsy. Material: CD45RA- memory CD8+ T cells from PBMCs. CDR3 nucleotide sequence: TGTGCCACCTTGACAGAGAACACCGGGGAGCTGTTTTTT. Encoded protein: CATLTENTGELFF. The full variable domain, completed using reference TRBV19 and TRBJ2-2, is DGGITQSPKYLFRKEGQNVTLSCEQNLNHDAMYWYRQDPGQGLRLIYYSQIVNDFQKGDIAEGYSVSREKKESFPLTVTSAQKNPTAFYLCATLTENTGELFFGEGSRLTVL.